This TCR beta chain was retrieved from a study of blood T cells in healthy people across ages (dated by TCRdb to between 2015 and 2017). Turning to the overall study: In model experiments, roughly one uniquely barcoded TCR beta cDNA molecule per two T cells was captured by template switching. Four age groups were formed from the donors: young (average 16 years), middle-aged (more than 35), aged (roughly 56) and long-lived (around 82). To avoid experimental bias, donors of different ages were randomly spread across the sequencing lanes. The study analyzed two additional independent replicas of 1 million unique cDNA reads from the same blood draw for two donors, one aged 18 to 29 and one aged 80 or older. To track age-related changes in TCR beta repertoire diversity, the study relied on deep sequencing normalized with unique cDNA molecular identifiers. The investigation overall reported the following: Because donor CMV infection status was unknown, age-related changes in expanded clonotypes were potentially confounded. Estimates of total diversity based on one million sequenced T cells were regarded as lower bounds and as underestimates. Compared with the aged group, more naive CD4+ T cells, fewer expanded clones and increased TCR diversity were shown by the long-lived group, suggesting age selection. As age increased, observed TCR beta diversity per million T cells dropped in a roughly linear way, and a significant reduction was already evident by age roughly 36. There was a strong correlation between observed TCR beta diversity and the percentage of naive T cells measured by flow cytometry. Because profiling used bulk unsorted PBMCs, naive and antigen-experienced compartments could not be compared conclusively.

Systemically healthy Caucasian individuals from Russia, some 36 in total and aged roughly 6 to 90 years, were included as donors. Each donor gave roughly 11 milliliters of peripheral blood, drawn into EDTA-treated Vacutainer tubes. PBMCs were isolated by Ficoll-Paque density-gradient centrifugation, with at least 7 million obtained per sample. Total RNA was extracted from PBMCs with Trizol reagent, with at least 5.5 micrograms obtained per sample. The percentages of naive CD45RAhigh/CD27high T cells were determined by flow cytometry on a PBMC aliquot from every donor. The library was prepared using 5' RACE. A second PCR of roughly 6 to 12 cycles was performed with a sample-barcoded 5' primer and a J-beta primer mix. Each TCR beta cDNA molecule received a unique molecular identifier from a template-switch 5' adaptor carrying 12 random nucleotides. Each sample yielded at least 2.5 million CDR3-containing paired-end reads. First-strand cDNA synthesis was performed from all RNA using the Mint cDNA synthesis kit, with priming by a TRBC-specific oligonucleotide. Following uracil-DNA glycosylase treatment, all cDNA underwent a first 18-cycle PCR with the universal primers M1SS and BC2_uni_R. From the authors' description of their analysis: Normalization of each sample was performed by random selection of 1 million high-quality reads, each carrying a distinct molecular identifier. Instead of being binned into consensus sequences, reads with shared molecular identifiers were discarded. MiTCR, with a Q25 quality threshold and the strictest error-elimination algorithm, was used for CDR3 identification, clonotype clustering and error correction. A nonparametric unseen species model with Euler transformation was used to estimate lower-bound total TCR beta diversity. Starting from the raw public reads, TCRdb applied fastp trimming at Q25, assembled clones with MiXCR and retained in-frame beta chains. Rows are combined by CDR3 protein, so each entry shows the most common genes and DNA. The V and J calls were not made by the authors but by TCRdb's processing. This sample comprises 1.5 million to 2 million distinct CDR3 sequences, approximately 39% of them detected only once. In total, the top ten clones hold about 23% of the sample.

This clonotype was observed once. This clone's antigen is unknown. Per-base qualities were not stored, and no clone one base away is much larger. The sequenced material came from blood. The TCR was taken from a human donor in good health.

The CDR3 here reads CSAQLAGGPTQYF. The bases are TGCAGTGCCCAGCTAGCGGGGGGGCCGACCCAGTACTTC. The sequence is built from TRBV20-1 and TRBJ2-7, and 12 junctional nucleotides match TRBD2. The DNA end is more similar to TRBJ2-5, so the J call may be wrong. The CDR3 starts with the cysteine, ends with the phenylalanine, and has 13 residues. The read is trimmed to its CDR3 DNA, 39 bases read in frame from base 1. CDR1 and CDR2 are drawn from the germline V gene (reference sequence): DFQATT, SNEGSKA.